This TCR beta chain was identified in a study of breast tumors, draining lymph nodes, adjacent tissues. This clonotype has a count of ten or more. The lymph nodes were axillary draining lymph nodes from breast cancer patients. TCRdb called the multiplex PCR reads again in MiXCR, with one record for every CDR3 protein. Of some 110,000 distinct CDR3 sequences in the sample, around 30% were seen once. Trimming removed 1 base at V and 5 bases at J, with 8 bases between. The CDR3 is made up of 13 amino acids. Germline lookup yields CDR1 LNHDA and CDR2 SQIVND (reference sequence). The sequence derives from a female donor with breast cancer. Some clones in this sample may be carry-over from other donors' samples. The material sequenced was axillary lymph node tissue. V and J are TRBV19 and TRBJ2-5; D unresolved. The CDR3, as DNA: TGTGCCAGTAGTATAGTAGCCGACGAGACCCAGTACTTC. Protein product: CASSIVADETQYF.